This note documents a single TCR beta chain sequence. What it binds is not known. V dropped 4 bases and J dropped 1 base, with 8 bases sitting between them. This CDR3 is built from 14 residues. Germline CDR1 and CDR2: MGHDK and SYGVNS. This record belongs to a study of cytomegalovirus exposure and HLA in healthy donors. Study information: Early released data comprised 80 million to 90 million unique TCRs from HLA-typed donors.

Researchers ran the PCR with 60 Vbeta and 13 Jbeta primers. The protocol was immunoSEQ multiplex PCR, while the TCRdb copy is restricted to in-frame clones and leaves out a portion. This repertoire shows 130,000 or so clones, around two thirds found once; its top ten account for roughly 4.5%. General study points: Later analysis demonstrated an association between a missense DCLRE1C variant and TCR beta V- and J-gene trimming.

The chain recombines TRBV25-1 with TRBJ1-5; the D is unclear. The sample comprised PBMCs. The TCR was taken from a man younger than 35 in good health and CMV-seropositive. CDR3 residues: CASSGLWSNQPQHF. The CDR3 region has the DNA TGTGCCAGCAGTGGACTCTGGAGCAATCAGCCCCAGCATTTT.